The source of this T cell receptor (beta chain) is a study of long-term antiretroviral therapy in people with HIV. Germline CDR1 and CDR2: MNHEY and SMNVEV (reference sequence). There are 14 residues in the CDR3. V was pared by 1 base and J by 0 bases, with 4 bases between. Run at survey level, the immunoSEQ assay was version v3.0. The method was immunoSEQ multiplex PCR; TCRdb's version includes in-frame clones alone and lacks a portion of them. Of around 21,000 clones in the sample, about four fifths were seen once. The genes are TRBV27 and TRBJ1-3; D call uncertain. The receptor comes from a man aged 35-49 years with HIV. The input for sequencing was unsorted PBMCs, taken 0.1 years before starting antiretroviral therapy. The CDR3 sequence is CASSLYSSGNTIYF. The CDR3 bases are TGTGCCAGCAGTTTATACAGCTCTGGAAACACCATATATTTT.